Listed below are T cell receptor beta chains from one sample, sequenced in a study of response to subunit inactivated influenza vaccine. One entry per CDR3 protein, called by TCRdb with MiXCR from the RT-PCR reads. The data show some 300,000 distinct CDR3 sequences, roughly 22% seen once. The sample here was PBMCs from blood, taken about 20 months after vaccination. All receptors come from a man aged 50 to 69 who received an inactivated influenza vaccine. Both conserved end residues are part of each CDR3. D genes are given only for firm matches. Size tells how often a clone was seen (once, few, many) or the class of an expanded clone, and some rows leave it out.

clone_size | j_call | v_call | d_call | cdr3_aa | cdr3_nt
. | TRBJ2-1 | TRBV6-1 | . | CASSEYPGDAYNEQFF | TGTGCCAGCAGTGAATATCCAGGGGACGCCTACAATGAGCAGTTCTTC
. | TRBJ2-2 | TRBV15 | . | CATSRDVTDYTGELFF | TGTGCCACCAGCAGAGATGTGACAGACTACACCGGGGAGCTGTTTTTT
. | TRBJ2-4 | TRBV4-3 | . | CASSQETTAVGKNIQYF | TGCGCCAGCAGCCAAGAAACCACCGCCGTGGGCAAAAACATTCAGTACTTC
few | TRBJ2-3 | TRBV10-3 | . | CAISELMGSTDTQYF | TGTGCCATCAGTGAGTTGATGGGATCCACAGATACGCAGTATTTT
. | TRBJ2-3 | TRBV10-2 | . | CASSDWDTDTQYF | TGCGCCAGCAGTGATTGGGACACAGATACGCAGTATTTT
few | TRBJ2-3 | TRBV5-5 | TRBD1 | CASSFIQGFTDTQYF | TGTGCCAGCAGCTTTATACAGGGGTTCACAGATACGCAGTATTTT
. | TRBJ2-6 | TRBV5-6 | . | CASSSARAPGANVLTF | TGTGCCAGCAGCTCCGCCCGAGCGCCTGGGGCCAACGTCCTGACTTTC
. | TRBJ1-2 | TRBV4-3 | . | CASREGQGSLYTF | TGCGCCAGCAGAGAAGGGCAGGGTAGTCTCTACACCTTC
few | TRBJ1-1 | TRBV5-1 | . | CASSFGAGVGNTEAFF | TGCGCCAGCAGCTTTGGCGCAGGGGTGGGTAACACTGAAGCTTTCTTT
many | TRBJ1-5 | TRBV20-1 | TRBD1 | CSARDSGGGQPQHF | TGCAGTGCTAGAGATTCAGGGGGCGGTCAGCCCCAGCATTTT
few | TRBJ2-1 | TRBV4-2 | . | CASSQESVFFGRVDEQFF | TGTGCCAGCAGCCAAGAGTCTGTTTTCTTTGGGAGAGTGGATGAGCAGTTCTTC
few | TRBJ1-4 | TRBV7-9 | TRBD1 | CASSLGTTGQQEEKLFF | TGTGCCAGCAGCTTAGGAACGACGGGACAGCAAGAGGAAAAACTGTTTTTT
. | TRBJ2-5 | TRBV27 | . | CASSFGRRAGETQYF | TGTGCCAGCAGTTTTGGCCGGAGGGCAGGGGAGACCCAGTACTTC
once | TRBJ2-1 | TRBV20-1 | . | CSAAPIFDEQFF | TGCAGTGCGGCCCCGATATTTGATGAGCAGTTCTTC
. | TRBJ1-1 | TRBV20-1 | TRBD1 | CSATRDRGLTEAFF | TGCAGTGCTACCCGGGACAGGGGGTTGACTGAAGCTTTCTTT
. | TRBJ2-1 | TRBV30 | . | CAWSVEGHYYNEQFF | TGTGCCTGGAGTGTAGAGGGACACTACTACAATGAGCAGTTCTTC
many | TRBJ2-5 | TRBV4-2 | . | CASSQNARAEWETQYF | TGTGCCAGCAGCCAAAATGCGAGGGCGGAGTGGGAGACCCAGTACTTC
many | TRBJ2-4 | TRBV28 | . | CASSLMAGAKNIQYF | TGTGCCAGCAGTTTAATGGCGGGGGCCAAAAACATTCAGTACTTC
many | TRBJ1-6 | TRBV2 | . | CASKYDSVYNSPLHF | TGTGCCAGCAAATACGACAGCGTCTATAATTCACCCCTCCACTTT
. | TRBJ2-5 | TRBV20-1 | . | CSARHDSGETQYF | TGCAGTGCTAGGCACGACTCAGGGGAGACCCAGTACTTC
. | TRBJ2-2 | TRBV6-5 | TRBD2 | CASSYGGRATGELFF | TGTGCCAGCAGTTACGGGGGGAGGGCTACCGGGGAGCTGTTTTTT
. | TRBJ2-3 | TRBV6-1 | TRBD2 | CASTQRGPDSTDTQYF | TGTGCCAGCACCCAGCGGGGGCCAGATAGCACAGATACGCAGTATTTT
. | TRBJ1-5 | TRBV5-1 | . | CASSPTGGAILHQPQHF | TGCGCCAGCAGCCCCACCGGGGGCGCGATTCTGCATCAGCCCCAGCATTTT
many | TRBJ1-5 | TRBV12-3/TRBV12-4 | . | CASRQEISNQPQHF | TGTGCCAGCAGACAAGAGATTAGCAATCAGCCCCAGCATTTT
. | TRBJ2-1 | TRBV2 | . | CASRDGTAAYNEQFF | TGTGCCAGCAGGGACGGGACGGCAGCTTACAATGAGCAGTTCTTC
. | TRBJ2-7 | TRBV6-5 | . | CASSYVRLSYEQYF | TGTGCCAGCAGTTATGTCAGACTATCCTACGAGCAGTACTTC
few | TRBJ1-4 | TRBV5-1 | . | CASSLSEGSNEKLFF | TGCGCCAGCAGCTTGAGTGAGGGGTCTAATGAAAAACTGTTTTTT
. | TRBJ1-3 | TRBV5-4 | . | CASRNISGNTIYF | TGTGCCAGCCGGAACATCTCTGGAAACACCATATATTTT
many | TRBJ1-3 | TRBV12-3/TRBV12-4 | . | CASSTQNSGNTIYF | TGTGCCAGCAGTACTCAGAACTCTGGAAACACCATATATTTT
. | TRBJ2-3 | TRBV30 | . | CAWSSNADTQYF | TGTGCCTGGAGCTCGAACGCAGATACGCAGTATTTT
few | TRBJ1-1 | TRBV19 | . | CASSMQVNTEAFF | TGTGCCAGTAGTATGCAGGTGAACACTGAAGCTTTCTTT
few | TRBJ1-1 | TRBV6-1 | . | CASKVGGTEAFF | TGTGCCAGCAAAGTTGGGGGGACTGAAGCTTTCTTT
few | TRBJ2-3 | TRBV4-3 | . | CASSRSAGSTDTQYF | TGCGCCAGCAGCCGATCGGCTGGGAGCACAGATACGCAGTATTTT
few | TRBJ2-5 | TRBV7-6 | TRBD1 | CASSGPGQGAETQYF | TGTGCCAGCAGCGGTCCGGGACAGGGGGCAGAGACCCAGTACTTC
. | TRBJ2-2 | TRBV9 | . | CASSVEAGPTTGELFF | TGTGCCAGCAGCGTAGAGGCGGGACCCACCACCGGGGAGCTGTTTTTT
few | TRBJ2-2 | TRBV10-2 | . | CASSGLGAGELFF | TGCGCCAGCAGTGGGCTAGGGGCGGGGGAGCTGTTTTTT
. | TRBJ2-7 | TRBV5-1 | . | CASSLEQESYEQYF | TGCGCCAGCAGCTTGGAACAGGAGAGCTACGAGCAGTACTTC
. | TRBJ2-7 | TRBV6-2/TRBV6-3 | . | CASSYHLSGTYEQYF | TGTGCCAGCAGTTACCACCTTAGCGGCACCTACGAGCAGTACTTC
. | TRBJ1-1 | TRBV6-1 | . | CASTNGWANTEAFF | TGTGCCAGCACGAACGGTTGGGCGAACACTGAAGCTTTCTTT
many | TRBJ1-1 | TRBV28 | . | CASSRRNTEAFF | TGTGCCAGCAGTCGCAGGAACACTGAAGCTTTCTTT
. | TRBJ2-5 | TRBV20-1 | TRBD1 | CSAKDRVETQYF | TGCAGTGCTAAGGACAGGGTGGAGACCCAGTACTTC
few | TRBJ1-2 | TRBV12-3/TRBV12-4 | . | CASSFHRTANYGYTF | TGTGCCAGCAGTTTCCACAGGACTGCTAACTATGGCTACACCTTC
. | TRBJ2-5 | TRBV5-4 | TRBD2 | CASSLVSGRARETQYF | TGTGCCAGCAGCTTGGTGAGCGGGAGGGCCAGGGAGACCCAGTACTTC